This entry describes one T cell receptor (beta chain). Distinct nucleotide sequences in the sample also encode this CDR3. The data were obtained in a study of blood T cell repertoires in COVID-19. For the study at large: Samples representing acute and convalescent COVID-19 were sourced from the United States, Italy and Spain. PBMCs, B-cell-depleted T cells, or T cells provided the cDNA or gDNA that made up the material.

Seattle patients were enrolled during active infection and followed longitudinally. Trimming took 2 bases from V and 2 from J; bases not matched to a gene: 1. The CDR3 spans 16 residues. CDR1 is KGHSH and CDR2 is LQKENI in the germline V gene. Only in-frame clones appear in the TCRdb table, and some are missing; sequencing was by immunoSEQ multiplex PCR. This table has 150,000 or so clones, about 89% appearing once. The sample taken for sequencing was peripheral blood. The chain employs TRBV18 and TRBJ2-5; 14 positions match TRBD2. The sequence was collected from a woman aged 70-85 years with COVID-19, enrolled during active disease. The CDR3 region has the DNA TGTGCCAGCTCACCAGGACTAGCGGGGGGACAAGAGACCCAGTACTTC. Protein product: CASSPGLAGGQETQYF.